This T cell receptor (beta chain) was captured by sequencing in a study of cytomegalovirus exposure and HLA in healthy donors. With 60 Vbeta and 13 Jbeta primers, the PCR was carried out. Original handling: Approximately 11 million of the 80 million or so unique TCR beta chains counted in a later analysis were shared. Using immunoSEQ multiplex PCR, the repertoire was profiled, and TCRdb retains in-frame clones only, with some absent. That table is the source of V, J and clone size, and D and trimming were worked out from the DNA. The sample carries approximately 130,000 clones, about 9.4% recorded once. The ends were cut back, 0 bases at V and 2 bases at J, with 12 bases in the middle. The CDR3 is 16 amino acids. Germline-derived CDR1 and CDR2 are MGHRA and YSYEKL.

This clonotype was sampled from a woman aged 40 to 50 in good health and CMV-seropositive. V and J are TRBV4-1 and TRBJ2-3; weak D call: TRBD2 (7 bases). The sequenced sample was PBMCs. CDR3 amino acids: CASSQDRGGITDTQYF. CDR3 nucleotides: TGCGCCAGCAGCCAAGATAGGGGGGGGATCACAGATACGCAGTATTTT.